Following are 19 T cell receptor beta chains from one sample sequenced in a study of cytotoxic CD8 clonotypes in ibrutinib-treated CLL. Assay: immunoSEQ multiplex PCR; the TCRdb copy retains only in-frame clones and omits some. The table records around 130,000 clones, approximately 81% of them present only once. Material: PBMCs, obtained after 24 months of ibrutinib treatment. These receptors were collected from a human donor with chronic lymphocytic leukemia.

The CDR3 spells CASRHDRRYQETQYF. CDR3 nucleotides: TGTGCCAGCAGACATGACCGCCGGTACCAAGAGACCCAGTACTTC. The chain is built from TRBV7-9 and TRBJ2-5, with unresolved D. V gave up 6 bases and J gave up 0 bases, with 14 bases separating them. Germline V gene lookup returns CDR1 SEHNR and CDR2 FQNEAQ (reference sequence). The CDR3 covers 15 residues.

This clone was recorded only once. The chain carries TRBV7-6 and TRBJ1-3; TRBD1 is a possible D gene (6 bases). V dropped 2 bases and J dropped 2 bases, with 13 bases sitting between them. CDR1 and CDR2 (germline): SGHVS, FNYEAQ. There are 16 residues in the CDR3. CDR3 protein: CASSLSPTGPGNTIYF. The CDR3 bases are TGTGCCAGCAGCTTATCCCCGACAGGCCCTGGAAACACCATATATTTT. Supplemented by reference TRBV7-6 and TRBJ1-3, the full variable domain reads GAGVSQSPRYKVTKRGQDVALRCDPISGHVSLYWYRQALGQGPEFLTYFNYEAQQDKSGLPNDRFSAERPEGSISTLTIQRTEQRDSAMYRCASSLSPTGPGNTIYFGEGSWLTVV.

This sequence joins TRBV7-9 and TRBJ2-4; 7 nucleotides line up with TRBD1. Germline-derived CDR1 and CDR2 are SEHNR and FQNEAQ (reference sequence). CDR3 length equals 15 residues. Trimming took 8 bases from V and 0 from J; bases not matched to a gene: 7. For the CDR3, the DNA is TGTGCCAGCGGGGACAGAACCCTAGCCAAAAACATTCAGTACTTC. Translating it yields CASGDRTLAKNIQYF.

The chain is built from TRBV2 and TRBJ2-4, with 7 positions matching TRBD1. Looked up from germline, CDR1 is SNHLY and CDR2 is FYNNEI. Germline trimming cut 7 bases from V and 0 bases from J; bases unmatched to any gene: 15. The CDR3 consists of 18 residues. CDR3: CASTRRTGLELAKNIQYF. DNA for the CDR3: TGTGCCAGCACCAGAAGGACAGGTCTTGAACTAGCCAAAAACATTCAGTACTTC.

This rearrangement joins TRBV19 to TRBJ2-3; D possibly corresponds to TRBD1 (5 bases). The V gene's germline CDR1 is LNHDA and CDR2 SQIVND (reference sequence). Trimming left V 6 bases short and J 4 bases short, with 17 bases between. The CDR3 sequence is 15 residues long. The CDR3 is CASRDGSGSPDTQYF. The CDR3 nucleotides read TGTGCCAGTAGGGACGGGTCAGGGTCGCCAGATACGCAGTATTTT.

The chain couples TRBV30 to TRBJ1-5; no clear D gene. Trimming took off 3 bases at V and 0 bases at J, with 9 bases between the two ends. CDR1 GTSNPN and CDR2 SVGIG come from the germline V gene (reference sequence). The CDR3 contains 14 residues. The CDR3 protein is CAWSPGNSNQPQHF. The CDR3 region has the DNA TGTGCCTGGAGCCCGGGGAATAGCAATCAGCCCCAGCATTTT.

The chain recombines TRBV19 with TRBJ2-2, with D unclear. V dropped 0 bases and J dropped 0 bases, with 8 bases sitting between them. CDR1 and CDR2 (germline): LNHDA, SQIVND (reference sequence). The CDR3 runs 16 residues. CDR3 nucleotide sequence: TGTGCCAGTAGTATAGAAAAAGCTTCGAACACCGGGGAGCTGTTTTTT. Its protein is CASSIEKASNTGELFF. The full variable domain, its missing parts supplied by reference TRBV19 and TRBJ2-2, is DGGITQSPKYLFRKEGQNVTLSCEQNLNHDAMYWYRQDPGQGLRLIYYSQIVNDFQKGDIAEGYSVSREKKESFPLTVTSAQKNPTAFYLCASSIEKASNTGELFFGEGSRLTVL.

The chain combines TRBV19 with TRBJ1-5; D is uncertain. The germline V and J ends were trimmed by 3 bases and 1 base, with 19 bases remaining between them. The germline V gene encodes CDR1 LNHDA and CDR2 SQIVND (reference sequence). The CDR3 extends over 18 amino acids. Here the CDR3 reads CASSIWASGQFSNQPQHF. CDR3 bases: TGTGCCAGTAGTATCTGGGCGTCTGGGCAGTTCAGCAATCAGCCCCAGCATTTT.

V usage is TRBV5-1 and J usage is TRBJ1-4; TRBD1 aligns across 7 bases. Looked up from germline, CDR1 is SGHRS and CDR2 is YFSETQ. The CDR3 covers 16 residues. The V gene end was trimmed by 0 bases and the J gene end by 0 bases; junction bases not matched to a gene: 2. CDR3 DNA sequence: TGCGCCAGCAGCTTGGGACAGGGTGCAACTAATGAAAAACTGTTTTTT. Its translation is CASSLGQGATNEKLFF.

This rearrangement joins TRBV4-1 to TRBJ2-3, with no clear D. There are 15 residues in the CDR3. The germline V gene encodes CDR1 MGHRA and CDR2 YSYEKL. The V end lost 0 bases, the J end lost 2 bases, and 9 bases lay between the germline ends. In DNA, the CDR3 is TGCGCCAGCAGCCAAGATTGGACCACCACAGATACGCAGTATTTT. This codes for CASSQDWTTTDTQYF.

The chain has TRBV7-9 and TRBJ2-5, with D perhaps given as TRBD1 or TRBD2 (5 bases each). Trimming shortened V by 2 bases and J by 1 base, and 8 bases separated the two germline ends. Germline V gene data show CDR1 as SEHNR and CDR2 as FQNEAQ (reference sequence). The CDR3 extends over 14 amino acids. The CDR3 loop reads CASSLIGAQETQYF. The CDR3 DNA is TGTGCCAGCAGCTTAATCGGGGCCCAAGAGACCCAGTACTTC.

V gene TRBV7-9 combines with J gene TRBJ2-7, with TRBD1 matching 7 bases. The CDR3 runs 13 residues. The germline V gene encodes CDR1 SEHNR and CDR2 FQNEAQ (reference sequence). V dropped 5 bases and J dropped 2; count of bases not matched to a gene: 3. This chain's CDR3 is CASSLGGPYEQYF. In DNA, the CDR3 is TGTGCCAGCAGCCTAGGGGGCCCCTACGAGCAGTACTTC.

This clone was detected a few times. J is TRBJ1-1 and V is TRBV7-6, with unresolved D. The germline V and J ends were trimmed by 2 bases and 0 bases, with 4 bases remaining between them. The CDR3 runs 13 residues. In germline, CDR1 is SGHVS, CDR2 FNYEAQ. DNA for the CDR3: TGTGCCAGCAGCTTAACGGTGAACACTGAAGCTTTCTTT. Translating gives CASSLTVNTEAFF.

This clone was seen once. V and J are TRBV6-5 and TRBJ1-4, with a possible D match to TRBD1 (5 bases). Trimming took off 8 bases at V and 5 bases at J, with 12 bases between the two ends. Germline V gene lookup returns CDR1 MNHEY and CDR2 SVGAGI. The CDR3 sequence is 13 residues long. In DNA, the CDR3 is TGTGCCAGCGCGGATAGGGGAAATGAAAAACTGTTTTTT. It specifies CASADRGNEKLFF.

The chain carries TRBV6-1 and TRBJ2-7, with 7 bases lining up with TRBD1. V shed 6 bases and J 4 bases; nucleotides not matched to a gene: 9. This CDR3 region has 14 residues. Germline CDR1 and CDR2: MNHNS and SASEGT. The CDR3 sequence is CASRRTGDGYEQYF. The CDR3 region has the DNA TGTGCCAGCAGGCGGACAGGAGATGGGTACGAGCAGTACTTC.

This chain joins TRBV11-3 and TRBJ2-3; the D is unclear. The CDR3 has 14 amino acids. Trimming removed 5 bases at V and 2 bases at J, with 11 bases between. Germline CDR1 is SGHNT and CDR2 is YENEEA. CDR3: CASSDKAATDTQYF. As DNA, the CDR3 is TGTGCCAGCAGCGACAAGGCAGCCACAGATACGCAGTATTTT. The full variable domain, in which reference TRBV11-3 and TRBJ2-3 provide the parts outside the CDR3, is EAGVVQSPRYKIIEKKQPVAFWCNPISGHNTLYWYLQNLGQGPELLIRYENEEAVDDSQLPKDRFSAERLKGVDSTLKIQPAELGDSAVYLCASSDKAATDTQYFGPGTRLTVL.

This sequence joins TRBV4-1 and TRBJ2-1; no reliable D call. Looked up from germline, CDR1 is MGHRA and CDR2 is YSYEKL. This CDR3 spans 16 amino acids. V was trimmed by 1 base and J by 0 bases, leaving 10 bases between them. The CDR3 protein is CASSQVRSSSYNEQFF. The CDR3 region has the DNA TGCGCCAGCAGCCAAGTACGGAGCAGCTCCTACAATGAGCAGTTCTTC.

This chain links TRBV4-2 with TRBJ1-3; 10 bases are shared with TRBD1. The germline gives CDR1 LGHNA, CDR2 YNFKEQ. V lost 4 bases, J lost 6 bases, and 12 bases stayed unmatched. This CDR3 has 17 amino acids. The CDR3 region is CASSRTNPGQGKNTIYF. The DNA of the CDR3 is TGTGCCAGCAGCCGCACAAACCCGGGACAGGGGAAAAACACCATATATTTT.

The chain links TRBV9 to TRBJ1-5; D is unresolved. V lost 0 bases to trimming and J lost 4 bases, with 8 bases between them. CDR1 SGDLS and CDR2 YYNGEE come from the germline V gene. The CDR3 covers 14 residues. The CDR3 loop is CASSVGTENQPQHF. The CDR3 nucleotides read TGTGCCAGCAGCGTAGGGACGGAGAATCAGCCCCAGCATTTT.